This T cell receptor (beta chain) was identified during a study of blood T cell repertoires in COVID-19. Whole-study context: Acute and convalescent COVID-19 samples came from the United States, Italy and Spain. Sample material is recorded as cDNA or gDNA derived from T cells, B-cell-depleted T cells, or PBMCs.

Original processing notes: Researchers report that nucleated cell counts were estimated from reference gene primer amplification. Data came from immunoSEQ multiplex PCR; TCRdb stores just in-frame clones and leaves some out. For V, J and clone size, that table is used; D and trimming come from the DNA. The table includes roughly 100,000 clones, 82% detected once. V shed 4 bases and J shed 6 bases, with 13 bases lying between them. Germline-derived CDR1 and CDR2 are SGHRS and YFSETQ. The CDR3 has 14 amino acids. The source is a man at least 80 years old with acute or convalescent COVID-19. The sequencing input was peripheral blood. The chain is built from TRBV5-1 and TRBJ2-2; D uncertain. CDR3 amino acids: CASSVVVSPGELFF. The DNA of the CDR3 is TGCGCCAGCAGCGTGGTAGTTTCCCCCGGGGAGCTGTTTTTT.